The clone carrying this T cell receptor (beta chain) was seen more than once but under ten times. Its matching antigen is unknown. The data belong to a study of CD8 T cells in ankylosing spondylitis. Study conclusions and caveats: Certain motif variants had earlier appeared in reactive arthritis synovial fluid and blood.

The CDR3 totals 14 residues. Germline V lookup: CDR1 MNHEY, CDR2 SVGEGT. V lost 2 bases, J lost 1 base, and 8 bases lay in between. A single record per CDR3 protein comes from TCRdb applying MiXCR to the 5' RACE reads. Of about 180,000 distinct CDR3 sequences in the sample, just over 9.5% were seen once. Input material: blood, either unsorted or a sorted T cell fraction (not recorded which). This sequence joins TRBV6-2 or TRBV6-3 and TRBJ1-1, with D unclear. The TCR originated in a female donor with ankylosing spondylitis or in good health (not recorded which). This chain's CDR3 is CASSYGGGNTEAFF. The DNA of the CDR3 is TGTGCCAGCAGTTACGGTGGAGGGAACACTGAAGCTTTCTTT.